The TCR beta chain under discussion was sequenced for a study of PD-L1 blockade in urothelial cancer. Study at large: Male sex and bladder-origin urothelial cancer characterized about 85% of the 29 patients. Investigators checked blood 3 weeks (second dose) and 6 weeks after treatment start. Median T cell yield from blood was fewer than 150,000.

Time point in this sample: pretreatment peripheral blood. This CDR3 spans 14 amino acids. CDR1 MDHEN and CDR2 SYDVKM come from the germline V gene. V was clipped by 5 bases and J by 4 bases; unmatched bases: 6. Measured with immunoSEQ multiplex PCR; TCRdb has only the in-frame clones, and not every one. The table lists over 35,000 clones, 80% to 95% of them singletons. This clone turned up a few times. The sequences come from PBMCs, collected around atezolizumab (anti-PD-L1) treatment. V usage is TRBV28 and J usage is TRBJ1-1, with 8 bases that match TRBD1. The TCR originated in a woman aged 60 to 75 with urothelial cancer. In DNA form, the CDR3 reads TGTGCCAGCAGTACGACAGGGGCGGGCACTGAAGCTTTCTTT. Encoded protein: CASSTTGAGTEAFF.